This T cell receptor beta chain was identified during a study of regulatory T cells in long-lasting Graves disease. Overall study results and limits: Reduced TCR diversity was observed in persistent Graves' patients versus newly diagnosed patients.

This clonotype was recorded at least ten times. Its antigen is unknown. The time point: newly diagnosed GD, antithyroid drugs for less than 3 months. Preparation of the TCR library used RNA extracted from PBMCs. V was trimmed by 1 base and J by 6 bases, leaving 10 bases between them. The CDR3 has 13 residues. Germline V CDR1 and CDR2: MDHEN, SYDVKM. Investigators prepared the TCR beta libraries by applying iRepertoire HTBI primers and Arm-PCR of CDR3 regions. Each CDR3 protein gets one entry after TCRdb re-called the multiplex PCR reads with MiXCR. The data hold some 410,000 distinct CDR3 sequences, with around 17% observed a single time. These sequences were also reported in another study, on T cells in Graves' hyperthyroidism and ophthalmopathy. From that study: Uncontrolled infection, other autoimmune disease, pregnancy or lactation excluded patients. The HTBI primer set was used in a first-round RT-PCR of the TCR CDR3. Through a model of 13 V-J features, ophthalmopathy was separated from stable hyperthyroidism.

J is TRBJ2-7 and V is TRBV28; no reliable D call. The sequence derives from a woman in her twenties or thirties with Graves disease. The source was peripheral blood mononuclear cells (PBMCs), collected at new diagnosis, from a patient treated with antithyroid drugs. In DNA form, the CDR3 reads TGTGCCAGCAGTTTATCTTCCAATGGCGAGCAGTACTTC. Amino acid sequence: CASSLSSNGEQYF.